What follows describes a single T cell receptor (beta chain). The antigen is undetermined. This entry is derived from a study of T cell responses to AZD1222 COVID-19 vaccine. The overall study: Investigators merged groups given second doses at roughly 4 or roughly 12 weeks. Findings and caveats of the study: Targets within unmutated variant regions were reportedly found for nearly half of spike-specific TCRs. There were repertoire samples only from the period after the peak T cell response. Donors were chiefly white British, with a greater number of females, and clonal diversity was perhaps underestimated.

Assay used: immunoSEQ multiplex PCR; TCRdb lists only in-frame clones, some missing. The sample gives about 140,000 clones, 85% to 90% of which show up once; approximately 1.5% is in the top ten. This CDR3 is 15 amino acids long. The germline gives CDR1 LNHDA, CDR2 SQIVND (reference sequence). The V gene end was trimmed by 4 bases and the J gene end by 4 bases; junction bases not matched to a gene: 5. The origin of this receptor is an adult in good health. The material was peripheral blood, obtained on day 0 of AZD1222 vaccination. The V gene is TRBV19, the J gene TRBJ2-1, with 9 nucleotides matching TRBD1. CDR3 loop: CASSTEDRGYNEQFF. The CDR3 nucleotides are TGTGCCAGTAGTACTGAGGACAGGGGATACAATGAGCAGTTCTTC. Full variable domain (missing parts from reference TRBV19 and TRBJ2-1): DGGITQSPKYLFRKEGQNVTLSCEQNLNHDAMYWYRQDPGQGLRLIYYSQIVNDFQKGDIAEGYSVSREKKESFPLTVTSAQKNPTAFYLCASSTEDRGYNEQFFGPGTRLTVL.